Listed below are T cell receptor beta chains from one sample, sequenced in a study of high-grade serous ovarian cancer treatment subgroups. Produced via immunoSEQ multiplex PCR; TCRdb's table is partial and in-frame only. This sample has under 20,000 clones, with approximately 73% found just once. The material sequenced was tumor tissue. All receptors derive from a human donor with high-grade serous ovarian cancer. Each CDR3 is given with its conserved first and last residue. The D gene is left open where the match is weak. Size is omitted from some rows. Given values are once, few, many or a class for expanded clones.

v_gene: TRBV30; abundance: -; j_gene: TRBJ1-4; d_gene: -; CDR3nt: TGTGCCTGGAACACGGGCTCTGCAACTAATGAAAAACTGTTTTTT; CDR3aa: CAWNTGSATNEKLFF
v_gene: TRBV28; abundance: -; j_gene: TRBJ1-5; d_gene: -; CDR3nt: TGTGCCAGCAGTTTCTCGGGTTATAGCAATCAGCCCCAGCATTTT; CDR3aa: CASSFSGYSNQPQHF
v_gene: TRBV4-2; abundance: -; j_gene: TRBJ2-5; d_gene: TRBD2; CDR3nt: TGTGCCAGCAGCCCAACACCCCGGACTAGCGGGGGGACGTACCAAGAGACCCAGTACTTC; CDR3aa: CASSPTPRTSGGTYQETQYF
v_gene: TRBV27; abundance: -; j_gene: TRBJ1-2; d_gene: -; CDR3nt: TGTGCCAGCAGTTTATTTCCTACTAACTATGGCTACACCTTC; CDR3aa: CASSLFPTNYGYTF
v_gene: TRBV5-6; abundance: medium-sized; j_gene: TRBJ2-1; d_gene: TRBD2; CDR3nt: TGTGCCAGCAGCTTGGGGGCGGGGGGGCGACACAATGAGCAGTTCTTC; CDR3aa: CASSLGAGGRHNEQFF
v_gene: TRBV7-9; abundance: -; j_gene: TRBJ2-1; d_gene: -; CDR3nt: TGTGCCAGCAGCCGAAGCTCTCGGTACAATGAGCAGTTCTTC; CDR3aa: CASSRSSRYNEQFF
v_gene: TRBV4-3; abundance: once; j_gene: TRBJ2-5; d_gene: TRBD2; CDR3nt: TGCGCCAGCAGCCAAGAGGCTAGCGGGGAGGAGACCCAGTACTTC; CDR3aa: CASSQEASGEETQYF
v_gene: TRBV5-1; abundance: -; j_gene: TRBJ2-7; d_gene: -; CDR3nt: TGCGCCAGCAGCTTGGATCTAGGGTACGAGCAGTACTTC; CDR3aa: CASSLDLGYEQYF
v_gene: TRBV19; abundance: -; j_gene: TRBJ2-2; d_gene: TRBD2; CDR3nt: TGTGCCAGTACGCGAGGACCAGCGGGGGGGCGAGGGGAGCTGTTTTTT; CDR3aa: CASTRGPAGGRGELFF
v_gene: TRBV28; abundance: -; j_gene: TRBJ2-7; d_gene: TRBD1; CDR3nt: TGTGCCAGCAGTTTCGTTGAGGCCAGGGGGAAGGAGCAGTACTTC; CDR3aa: CASSFVEARGKEQYF
v_gene: TRBV18; abundance: few; j_gene: TRBJ2-5; d_gene: -; CDR3nt: TGTGCCAGCTCACCTACTAATAAAGAGACCCAGTACTTC; CDR3aa: CASSPTNKETQYF
v_gene: TRBV7-9; abundance: -; j_gene: TRBJ2-3; d_gene: -; CDR3nt: TGTGCCAGCAGCTTAGTGGCTAGCACAGATACGCAGTATTTT; CDR3aa: CASSLVASTDTQYF